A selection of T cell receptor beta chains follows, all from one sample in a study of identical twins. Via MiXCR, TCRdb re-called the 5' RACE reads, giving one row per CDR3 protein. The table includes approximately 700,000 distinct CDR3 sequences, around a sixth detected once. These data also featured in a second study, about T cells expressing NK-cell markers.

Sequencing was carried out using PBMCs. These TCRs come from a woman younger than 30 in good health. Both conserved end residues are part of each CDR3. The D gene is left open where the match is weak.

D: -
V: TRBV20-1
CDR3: CSALGFTYNEQFF

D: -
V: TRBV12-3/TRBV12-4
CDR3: CASSLMGGDSYGYTF

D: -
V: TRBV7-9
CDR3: CASSLGGEVEQYF

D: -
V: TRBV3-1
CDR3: CASSLRPISHQETQYF

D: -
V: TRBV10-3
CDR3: CAISGDTGFYEQYF

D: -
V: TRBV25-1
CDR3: CASWGFPYNEQFF

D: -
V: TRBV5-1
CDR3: CASSQTYNEQFF

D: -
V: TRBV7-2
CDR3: CASSLRVTSTDTQYF

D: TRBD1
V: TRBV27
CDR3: CASTRTGEISNEQFF

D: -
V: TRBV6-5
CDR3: CASSYSRWRLTQYF

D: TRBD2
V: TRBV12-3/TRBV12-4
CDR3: CASRPSGRAGISSYEQYF

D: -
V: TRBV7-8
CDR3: CASSPFLWTVDSNQPQHF

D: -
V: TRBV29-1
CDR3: CSVEDRLNEKLFF

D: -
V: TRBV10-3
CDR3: CAISPGLNTGELFF

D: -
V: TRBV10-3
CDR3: CAISGQASNEKLFF

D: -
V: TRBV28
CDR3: CASRAAGAYEQYF

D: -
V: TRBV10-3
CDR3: CAISDRASSTDTQYF

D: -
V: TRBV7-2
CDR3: CASSFTTDSYEQYF

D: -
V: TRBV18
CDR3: CASSPHQSETQYF

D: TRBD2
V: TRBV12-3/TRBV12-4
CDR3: CASSPLAGGPYTDTQYF

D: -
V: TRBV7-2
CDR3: CASSLTAQGEAFF

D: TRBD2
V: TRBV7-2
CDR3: CASSLGGSGRGHEQYF

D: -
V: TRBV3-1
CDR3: CASSQADFPTYEQYF

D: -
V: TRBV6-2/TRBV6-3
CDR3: CASNWGYEQYF

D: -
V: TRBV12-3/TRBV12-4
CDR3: CASRFANTQYF

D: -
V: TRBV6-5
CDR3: CASSYGGGREAFF

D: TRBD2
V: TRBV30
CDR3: CAWSVRAGADEQFF

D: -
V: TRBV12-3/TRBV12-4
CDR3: CASSLIYSNQPQHF

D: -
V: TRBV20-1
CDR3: CSASIGYEQYF

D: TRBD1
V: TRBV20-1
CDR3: CSASRGTGGGYTF

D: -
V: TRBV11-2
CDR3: CASSSIENSPLHF

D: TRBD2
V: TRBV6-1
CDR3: CASSGSGGAAGYNEQFF

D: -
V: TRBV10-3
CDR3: CAISDSTLGAETQYF

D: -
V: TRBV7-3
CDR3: CASSHEYNEQFF

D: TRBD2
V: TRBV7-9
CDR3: CASSLVPGGPYTQYF

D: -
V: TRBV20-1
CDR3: CSARGGGVDTEAFF

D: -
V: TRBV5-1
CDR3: CASSLGGAGAGVYEQYF

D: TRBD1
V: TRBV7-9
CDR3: CASSKTGVVDKLFF

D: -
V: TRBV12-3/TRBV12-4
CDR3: CASSSSRGSNQPQHF

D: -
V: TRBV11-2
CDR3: CASSLGGDGETQYF

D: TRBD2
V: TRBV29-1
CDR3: CSVEGTSGRGAYEQYF

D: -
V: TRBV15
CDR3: CATSQRTAFHEQYF

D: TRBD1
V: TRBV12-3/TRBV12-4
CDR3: CASSPRQGASYEQYF

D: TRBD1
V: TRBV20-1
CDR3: CSAARDRGREAFF

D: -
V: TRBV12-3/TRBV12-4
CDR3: CASSLIEGSAFF

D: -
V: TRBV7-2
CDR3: CASSFDRLRSNEQYF

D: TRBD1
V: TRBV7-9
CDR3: CASSFRTGGREQYF

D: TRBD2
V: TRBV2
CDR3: CASRAASGGQDTQYF

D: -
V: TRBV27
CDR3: CASWKSSYNEQFF

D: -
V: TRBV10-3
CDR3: CAIRGESFYEQYF

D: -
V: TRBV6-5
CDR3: CASSYGSGPTEAFF

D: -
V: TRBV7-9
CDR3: CASSLAARYNEQFF

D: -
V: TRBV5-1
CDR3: CASSSEDSQFF